This paragraph reports one T cell receptor beta chain. Researchers ran the PCR with 60 Vbeta and 13 Jbeta primers. TCRdb keeps only in-frame clones here, not all; method: immunoSEQ multiplex PCR. The sample carries hundreds of thousands of clones, more than 60% recorded once. The data originate from a study of cytomegalovirus exposure and HLA in healthy donors. CDR1 and CDR2 (germline): MNHEY, SMNVEV (reference sequence). Trimming took 3 bases from V and 11 from J, leaving 11 bases between them. The CDR3 length is 12 residues. This chain joins TRBV27 and TRBJ2-4, with TRBD1 as a possible D gene (7 bases). This sequence originates from a girl aged 2 to 10 in good health and CMV-seronegative. The sequenced material came from PBMCs. This CDR3 reads CASSFTRGVQYF. CDR3 nucleotides: TGTGCCAGCAGTTTTACCAGGGGGGTTCAGTACTTC.